The 25 T cell receptor beta chains in this list originate from one sample, sequenced in a study of T cell clonality in common variable immunodeficiency. Sequencing was performed with immunoSEQ multiplex PCR; in TCRdb, only in-frame clones are kept and a portion is missing. Observed in the sample are about 60,000 clones, none of them singletons. The sequenced material came from peripheral blood mononuclear cells. These receptors all come from a person between 18 and 75 years old in good health.

In its sample, this clone was seen many times. The observed sequence ends 3 residues before the CDR3 terminus, with the missing tail filled in from the germline J gene. The rearrangement joins TRBV29-1 to TRBJ1-1, with TRBD1 as a possible D gene (5 bases). Trimming cost V 7 bases and J 0 bases, with 12 bases left between them. The CDR3 is made up of 13 amino acids. The V gene's germline CDR1 is SQVTM and CDR2 ANQGSEA. The CDR3 reads CSGARQLNTEAFF. The sequenced part of the CDR3 DNA is TGCAGCGGCGCCAGACAGCTGAACACTGAA.

This clone was seen repeatedly, ten times or more. Read sequence stops 3 residues before the CDR3 end, and the germline J gene provides the missing end. This chain joins TRBV12-3 or TRBV12-4 and TRBJ2-1, with 7 positions matching TRBD2. After removal of 1 base from V and 8 bases from J, the junction contained 8 bases not matched to a gene. The CDR3 length is 15 residues. CDR3 DNA (partial): TGTGCCAGCAGTTTAGAGGGAGGGGCAGGGTATGAG. Protein sequence: CASSLEGGAGYE. The CDR3, in full, reads CASSLEGGAGYEQFF.

This clone was found many times. Sequencing ends 3 residues short of the CDR3 end; the germline J gene provides the rest. The chain carries TRBV4-1 and TRBJ2-7; 7 nucleotides line up with TRBD1. V gave up 2 bases and J gave up 6 bases; unmatched junction bases: 10. The CDR3 sequence is 15 residues long. The V gene's germline CDR1 is MGHRA and CDR2 YSYEKL. The CDR3 sequence is CASSQPRDSLLEQYF. Incomplete CDR3 DNA: TGCGCCAGCAGCCAACCCCGGGACAGTCTACTCGAG.

This clone appeared many times. The missing CDR3 end, 3 residues past where the read stops, is filled in from the germline J gene. The J gene is TRBJ2-5, the V gene TRBV30; D not resolved. This CDR3 has 12 amino acids. Germline values: CDR1 GTSNPN, CDR2 SVGIG (reference sequence). The germline V and J ends were trimmed by 4 bases and 4 bases, with 10 bases remaining between them. Partial CDR3 DNA: TGTGCCTGGACACAACTAAGAGAGACC. Its protein product is CAWTQLRET. The whole CDR3 protein is CAWTQLRETQYF.

This clone was observed many times. The CDR3 end falls 3 residues outside the read, so it is completed with the germline J gene. The chain couples TRBV5-1 to TRBJ2-7; D not certain. Looked up from germline, CDR1 is SGHRS and CDR2 is YFSETQ. V was trimmed by 0 bases and J by 2 bases, leaving 12 bases between them. The CDR3 covers 15 residues. The CDR3 DNA, read in part, is TGCGCCAGCAGCTTGGACTTGAGCTTAACCTACGAG. Translated, it gives CASSLDLSLTYE. The complete CDR3 protein is CASSLDLSLTYEQYF.

This clone was recorded at least ten times. The DNA ends 3 residues before the CDR3 does, and the rest of the CDR3 is filled in from the germline J gene. The J gene is TRBJ1-1, the V gene TRBV19; 7 positions agree with TRBD1. CDR1 and CDR2 (germline): LNHDA, SQIVND (reference sequence). The CDR3 runs 13 residues. V lost 6 bases and J lost 4; bases outside the gene matches: 5. CDR3 amino acids: CASRRQGLTEAFF. CDR3 bases read: TGTGCCAGTAGAAGACAGGGTCTCACTGAA.

This clone has ten or more counts. CDR3 sequence: CASRTPTSGRYEQYF. The DNA read from the CDR3 is TGTGCCAGCAGAACACCCACTAGCGGGAGGTACGAG. This chain connects TRBV2 to TRBJ2-7, with 12 bases identical to TRBD2. The DNA ends 3 residues before the CDR3 does, and the rest of the CDR3 is filled in from the germline J gene. Per germline, CDR1 SNHLY and CDR2 FYNNEI. J gave up 4 bases and V 6 bases, and 7 bases lay outside the gene matches. This CDR3 has 15 residues.

This clone has a count of ten or more. The read ends 3 residues early relative to the CDR3; the germline J gene fills the gap. The chain recombines TRBV12-3 or TRBV12-4 with TRBJ1-5; 8 bases are a match to TRBD1. With V trimmed by 5 bases and J by 3 bases, 3 bases remained unmatched. The CDR3 extends over 14 amino acids. The covered CDR3 bases are TGTGCCAGCAGTCGGACAGGGATCAATCAGCCC. Protein: CASSRTGINQP. The full CDR3 protein reads CASSRTGINQPQHF.

This clone was counted at least ten times. The read is 3 residues too short to cover the CDR3 end, so that end is filled in from the germline J gene. This rearrangement joins TRBV30 to TRBJ2-7, with D maybe TRBD2 (5 bases). V lost 5 bases to trimming and J lost 3 bases, with 11 bases between them. Germline assignment: CDR1 GTSNPN and CDR2 SVGIG (reference sequence). The CDR3 covers 12 residues. The CDR3 DNA, read in part, is TGTGCCTGGGGCCTAGCCCACTACGAG. It encodes CAWGLAHYE. The entire CDR3 sequence reads CAWGLAHYEQYF.

The sample holds many counts of this clone. The read is 3 residues too short to cover the CDR3 end, so that end is filled in from the germline J gene. The rearrangement joins TRBV6-1 to TRBJ2-3, with D possibly TRBD2 on 7 matching bases. Germline CDR1 MNHNS, CDR2 SASEGT. The CDR3 has 14 amino acids. V lost 3 bases to trimming and J lost 5 bases, with 12 bases between them. This CDR3 is CASSERGLGDTQYF. CDR3 bases read: TGTGCCAGCAGTGAGCGGGGGCTGGGAGATACG.

With respect to this clone: The read finishes 3 residues shy of the CDR3 end, and the germline J gene is used to complete it. The chain is built from TRBV20-1 and TRBJ2-7, with TRBD1 as a possible D gene (5 bases). Germline assignment: CDR1 DFQATT and CDR2 SNEGSKA (reference sequence). With 3 bases removed from V and 5 bases from J, the gap between germline ends came to 11 bases. The CDR3 totals 12 residues. The CDR3 is CSARDTSNEQYF. Partial CDR3 DNA: TGCAGTGCTAGGGACACTTCCAACGAG.

This clone was seen ten or more times. Coverage ceases 3 residues before the CDR3 finishes, and the germline J gene fills in the end. This chain connects TRBV11-2 to TRBJ2-3, with a weak D call TRBD1 (6 bases). The ends were cut back, 5 bases at V and 5 bases at J, with 14 bases in the middle. CDR1 is SGHAT and CDR2 is FQNNGV in the germline V gene. The CDR3 is 14 residues long. The CDR3 sequence: CASSQTQGRDTQYF. Incomplete CDR3 DNA: TGTGCCAGCAGCCAAACCCAGGGGCGAGATACG.

This clone has more than one count but fewer than ten. The observed sequence ends 3 residues before the CDR3 terminus, with the missing tail filled in from the germline J gene. The chain links TRBV14 to TRBJ2-7, with 9 nucleotides matching TRBD1. The germline CDR1 and CDR2 sequences are SGHDN and FVKESK. Trimming at V came to 5 bases and at J to 3 bases, leaving 2 bases not matched to a gene. The CDR3 has 13 residues. CDR3 DNA, as far as it was read: TGTGCCAGCAGCGAGGGACAGGGCTACGAG. Translation: CASSEGQGYE. The full CDR3 protein reads CASSEGQGYEQYF.

This clone was found many times. CDR3 sequence: CASSEETRGKAFF. CDR3 bases read: TGTGCCAGCAGTGAAGAGACCCGGGGGAAA. The chain links TRBV2 to TRBJ1-1; tentative D call: TRBD1 (5 bases). The CDR3 end falls 3 residues outside the read, so it is completed with the germline J gene. There are 13 residues in the CDR3. Germline V gene data show CDR1 as SNHLY and CDR2 as FYNNEI. Drawing the rest from reference TRBV2 and TRBJ1-1, the complete variable domain is EPEVTQTPSHQVTQMGQEVILRCVPISNHLYFYWYRQILGQKVEFLVSFYNNEISEKSEIFDDQFSVERPDGSNFTLKIRSTKLEDSAMYFCASSEETRGKAFFGQGTRLTVV.

This clone was observed at least ten times. The missing CDR3 end, 3 residues past where the read stops, is filled in from the germline J gene. This chain joins TRBV2 and TRBJ2-2; 11 nucleotides match TRBD2. The CDR3 runs 18 residues. Germline V CDR1 and CDR2: SNHLY, FYNNEI. With V trimmed by 2 bases and J by 4 bases, 9 bases remained unmatched. The part of the CDR3 DNA that was read is TGTGCCAGCAGTGAACGTCCTAGCGGGAGGTTTAGCACCGGGGAG. Protein sequence: CASSERPSGRFSTGE. From start to end, the CDR3 is CASSERPSGRFSTGELFF.

This clone was detected ten times or more. The CDR3 end is not reached by the read, which stops 3 residues before it; the germline J gene fills it in. This chain links TRBV14 with TRBJ2-3; perhaps TRBD2 as D (6 bases). CDR3 length equals 14 residues. V lost 4 bases to trimming and J lost 2 bases, with 10 bases between them. Germline loops: CDR1 SGHDN, CDR2 FVKESK. The CDR3 bases that were read are TGTGCCAGCAGCCGCGGGATAGTCACAGATACG. Translating it yields CASSRGIVTDT. The whole CDR3 sequence reads CASSRGIVTDTQYF. The variable domain in full, completed from reference TRBV14 and TRBJ2-3, reads EAGVTQFPSHSVIEKGQTVTLRCDPISGHDNLYWYRRVMGKEIKFLLHFVKESKQDESGMPNNRFLAERTGGTYSTLKVQPAELEDSGVYFCASSRGIVTDTQYFGPGTRLTVL.

This clone was seen many times. The read falls 3 residues short of the CDR3 end, and the missing part is taken from the germline J gene. The V gene is TRBV4-2, the J gene TRBJ2-1; no clear D. CDR3 length: 17 residues. Germline-derived CDR1 and CDR2 are LGHNA and YNFKEQ. V lost 0 bases and J lost 0, with 12 bases in between. This chain's CDR3 is CASSQDSTSSSYNEQFF. The covered CDR3 bases are TGTGCCAGCAGCCAAGATTCAACTTCAAGCTCCTACAATGAG.

Ten or more counts support this clone. Sequencing ends 3 residues short of the CDR3 end; the germline J gene provides the rest. This chain connects TRBV29-1 to TRBJ1-3; 7 nucleotides line up with TRBD1. Germline trimming cut 3 bases from V and 7 bases from J; bases unmatched to any gene: 9. This CDR3 region has 14 residues. The germline CDR1 and CDR2 sequences are SQVTM and ANQGSEA. CDR3 loop: CSVDPTGSANTIYF. Incomplete CDR3 DNA: TGCAGCGTTGATCCGACAGGGTCGGCGAACACC. The whole variable domain, filled in from reference TRBV29-1 and TRBJ1-3, reads SAVISQKPSRDICQRGTSLTIQCQVDSQVTMMFWYRQQPGQSLTLIATANQGSEATYESGFVIDKFPISRPNLTFSTLTVSNMSPEDSSIYLCSVDPTGSANTIYFGEGSWLTVV.

This clone has a count of ten or more. The read gets to within 3 residues of the CDR3 end, and the germline J gene fills in the rest. The V and J genes are TRBV12-3 or TRBV12-4 and TRBJ2-4; D might be TRBD1 (6 bases). The CDR3 is 14 residues long. V shed 6 bases and J shed 1 base, with 10 bases lying between them. CDR3: CASRPRGAKNIQYF. CDR3 DNA (partial): TGTGCCAGCAGACCTAGGGGGGCCAAAAACATT.

In its sample, this clone was seen many times. The observed sequence ends 3 residues before the CDR3 terminus, with the missing tail filled in from the germline J gene. The J gene is TRBJ2-2, the V gene TRBV12-3 or TRBV12-4; D may be TRBD1 (5 bases). The V end lost 2 bases, the J end lost 3 bases, and 10 bases lay between the germline ends. This CDR3 has 15 amino acids. CDR3 DNA, as far as it was read: TGTGCCAGCAGTTTATACAGGCCCTACACCGGGGAG. Translating it yields CASSLYRPYTGE. The full CDR3 sequence reads CASSLYRPYTGELFF.

This clone was found many times. The read ends 3 residues before the CDR3 terminus; that terminus is restored from the germline J gene. The rearrangement uses TRBV28 and TRBJ2-7, with 7 bases lining up with TRBD1. CDR3 length: 14 amino acids. V was clipped by 6 bases and J by 6 bases; unmatched bases: 11. From germline, CDR1 is MDHEN and CDR2 SYDVKM. The sequenced CDR3 bases are TGTGCCAGCAGGGCGAGGACAGGCCTATCCGAG. This encodes CASRARTGLSE. Given in full, the CDR3 is CASRARTGLSEQYF.

In this sample, this clone turned up many times. Sequencing ends 3 residues short of the CDR3 end; the germline J gene provides the rest. The chain couples TRBV28 to TRBJ1-2; unclear D gene. V lost 2 bases and J lost 2, with 9 bases in between. The CDR3 loop spans 14 amino acids. Germline CDR1 and CDR2: MDHEN and SYDVKM. The covered CDR3 bases are TGTGCCAGCAGTTTACCCCAGGCAAACTATGGC. As protein: CASSLPQANYG. The complete CDR3 protein is CASSLPQANYGYTF.

At least ten counts were recorded for this clone. The CDR3 end is not reached by the read, which stops 3 residues before it; the germline J gene fills it in. V gene TRBV5-1 combines with J gene TRBJ2-2; 8 bases align to TRBD1. J gave up 5 bases and V 1 base, and 4 bases lay outside the gene matches. The V gene's germline CDR1 is SGHRS and CDR2 YFSETQ. The CDR3 has 15 residues. The DNA read from the CDR3 is TGCGCCAGCAGCTTGCAACAGGGGGGAACCGGGGAG. Translating gives CASSLQQGGTGE. The whole CDR3 sequence is CASSLQQGGTGELFF.

The table lists this clone with many counts. Coverage ceases 3 residues before the CDR3 finishes, and the germline J gene fills in the end. The chain uses TRBV20-1 and TRBJ2-7, with TRBD2 matching over 8 bases. V shed 5 bases, J shed 6 bases, and the junction held 12 bases outside the gene matches. This CDR3 is built from 14 residues. Germline V CDR1 and CDR2: DFQATT, SNEGSKA (reference sequence). The sequenced CDR3 bases are TGCAGTGCTCTCCCGGGACTAGAAGCCTCCGAG. Translating gives CSALPGLEASE. The complete CDR3 reads CSALPGLEASEQYF.

This clone was detected ten times or more. The missing CDR3 end, 3 residues past where the read stops, is filled in from the germline J gene. The chain is built from TRBV7-6 and TRBJ2-3, with TRBD2 matching 11 bases. The V and J ends lost 5 bases and 7 bases, in that order; junction bases with no gene match: 11. Looked up from germline, CDR1 is SGHVS and CDR2 is FNYEAQ. The CDR3 runs to 16 residues. The sequenced CDR3 bases are TGTGCCAGCAGCCATCTTAGCGGGAGGGGAAAAAATACG. Translated: CASSHLSGRGKNT. In full, the CDR3 reads CASSHLSGRGKNTQYF. The full variable domain, with the rest looked up from reference TRBV7-6 and TRBJ2-3, is GAGVSQSPRYKVTKRGQDVALRCDPISGHVSLYWYRQALGQGPEFLTYFNYEAQQDKSGLPNDRFSAERPEGSISTLTIQRTEQRDSAMYRCASSHLSGRGKNTQYFGPGTRLTVL.